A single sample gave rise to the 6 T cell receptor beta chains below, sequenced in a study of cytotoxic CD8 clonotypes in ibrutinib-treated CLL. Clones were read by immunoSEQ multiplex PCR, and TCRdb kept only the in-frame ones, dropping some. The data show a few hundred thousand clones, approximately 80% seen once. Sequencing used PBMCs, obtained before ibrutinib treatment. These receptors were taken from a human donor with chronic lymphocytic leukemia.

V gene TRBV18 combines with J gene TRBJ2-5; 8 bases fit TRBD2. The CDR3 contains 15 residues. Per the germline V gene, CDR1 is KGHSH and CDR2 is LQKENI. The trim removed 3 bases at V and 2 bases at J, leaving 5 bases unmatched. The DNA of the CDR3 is TGTGCCAGCTCACCGCGTTTAGCGGGACAAGAGACCCAGTACTTC. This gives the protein CASSPRLAGQETQYF.

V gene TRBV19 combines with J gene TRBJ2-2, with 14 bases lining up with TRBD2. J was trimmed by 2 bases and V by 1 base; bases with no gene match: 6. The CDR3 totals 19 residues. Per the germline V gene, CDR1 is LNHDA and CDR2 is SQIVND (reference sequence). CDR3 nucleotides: TGTGCCAGTAGTATAGTCGGACTAGCGGGAGGACCTAACACCGGGGAGCTGTTTTTT. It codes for CASSIVGLAGGPNTGELFF.

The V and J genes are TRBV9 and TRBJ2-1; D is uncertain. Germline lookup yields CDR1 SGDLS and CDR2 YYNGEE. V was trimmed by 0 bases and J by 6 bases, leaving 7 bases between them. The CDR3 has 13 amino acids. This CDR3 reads CASSVASLNEQFF. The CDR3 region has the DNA TGTGCCAGCAGCGTAGCCTCGCTCAATGAGCAGTTCTTC.

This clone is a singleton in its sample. This CDR3 reads CASSLLGGRFTGELFF. For the CDR3, the DNA is TGTGCCAGCAGTTTGCTTGGCGGGAGGTTTACCGGGGAGCTGTTTTTT. This chain connects TRBV27 to TRBJ2-2; 8 nucleotides match TRBD2. CDR3 length: 16 amino acids. V lost 3 bases and J lost 5; bases outside the gene matches: 8. Germline loops: CDR1 MNHEY, CDR2 SMNVEV (reference sequence).

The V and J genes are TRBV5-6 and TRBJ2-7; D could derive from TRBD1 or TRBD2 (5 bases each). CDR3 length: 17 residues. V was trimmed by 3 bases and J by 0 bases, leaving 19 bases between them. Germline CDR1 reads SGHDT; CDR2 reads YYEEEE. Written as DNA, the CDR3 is TGTGCCAGCAGCTGGGATATGGGGGTAACCAGCTCCTACGAGCAGTACTTC. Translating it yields CASSWDMGVTSSYEQYF.

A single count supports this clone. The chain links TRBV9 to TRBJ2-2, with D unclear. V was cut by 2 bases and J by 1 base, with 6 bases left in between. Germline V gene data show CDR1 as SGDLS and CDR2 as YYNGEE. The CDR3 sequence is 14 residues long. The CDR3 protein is CASSVAENTGELFF. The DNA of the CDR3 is TGTGCCAGCAGCGTTGCGGAGAACACCGGGGAGCTGTTTTTT.